The TCR beta chain described here comes from a study of shared clonotypes between healthy human individuals. Study findings and constraints: Only blood was sampled; tissue repertoires likely differ. What naive subsets generally showed was a larger estimated richness than memory subsets showed.

For this clone: Its target is unknown.

Here immunoSEQ multiplex PCR was the method, and the copy in TCRdb shows in-frame clones only, minus some. The sample records 2 million or so clones, about 95% being singletons. Germline V gives CDR1 SGHRS, CDR2 YFSETQ. The ends were cut back, 4 bases at V and 7 bases at J, with 13 bases in the middle. The CDR3 loop spans 13 amino acids. Terminally differentiated effector memory CD45RA+ cells were excluded by CCR7 positive selection of CD45RO-negative cells. None of the donors, who were healthy HIV-negative adults, had recently had acute infections or vaccinations. This clonotype was sampled from a man aged 18-30 years in good health. What was sequenced was naive CD8+ T cells sorted from blood. The V and J genes are TRBV5-1 and TRBJ2-3, with D perhaps TRBD2 (6 bases). In DNA, the CDR3 is TGCGCCAGCAGCGCGACGGGGGTTAATACGCAGTATTTT. Protein sequence: CASSATGVNTQYF.